The 8 T cell receptor beta chains below all came from one sample that was sequenced in a study of blood T cell repertoires in COVID-19. The repertoire was sequenced with immunoSEQ multiplex PCR; TCRdb's copy has only in-frame clones and lacks some. Seen here are about 150,000 clones, around nine tenths observed once, and the top ten hold about 11%. Material: peripheral blood. The receptors here all came from a man between 60 and 75 years old with active or convalescent COVID-19.

This rearrangement joins TRBV6-2 or TRBV6-3 to TRBJ1-1; 8 positions agree with TRBD1. Germline trimming cut 2 bases from V and 6 bases from J; bases unmatched to any gene: 5. Germline CDR1 and CDR2: MNHEY and SVGEGT. CDR3 length: 14 residues. The CDR3 region is CASSYLDRGSEAFF. The CDR3 DNA sequence: TGTGCCAGCAGTTACCTTGACAGGGGTTCTGAAGCTTTCTTT.

The chain carries TRBV28 and TRBJ1-2, with D possibly being TRBD1 (6 bases). The CDR3 sequence is 14 residues long. Per the germline V gene, CDR1 is MDHEN and CDR2 is SYDVKM. Deletions cut 5 bases from V and 2 bases from J, with 12 bases between. CDR3: CASSRVGQNYGYTF. The CDR3, as DNA: TGTGCCAGCAGTCGGGTTGGACAGAACTATGGCTACACCTTC.

On this clone: An end of the junction does not agree with germline; a read error may underlie this. The V and J genes are TRBV28 and TRBJ1-5; perhaps TRBD1 as D (5 bases). The CDR3 extends over 15 amino acids. CDR1 and CDR2 (germline): MDHEN, SYDVKM. The CDR3 nucleotides are TGTGCCAGCAGTTTAGGGCAGGGAGGTTATCAGTCCCAGCATTTT. This translates into CASSLGQGGYQSQHF.

J is TRBJ2-7 and V is TRBV7-3, with 15 bases fitting TRBD2. CDR1 is SGHTA and CDR2 is FQGTGA in the germline V gene. Trimming cost V 5 bases and J 6 bases; bases outside gene matches: 5. The CDR3 has 15 residues. The CDR3 coding sequence is TGTGCCAGCAGCCTCGGACTAGCGGGAGGGTCCGAGCAGTACTTC. It is translated as CASSLGLAGGSEQYF.

V and J are TRBV19 and TRBJ1-2; D not resolved. The CDR3 is 14 residues long. V shed 1 base and J shed 0 bases, with 6 bases lying between them. CDR1 and CDR2 (germline): LNHDA, SQIVND (reference sequence). The CDR3 bases are TGTGCCAGTAGTATAGGCCAGACTAACTATGGCTACACCTTC. Protein sequence: CASSIGQTNYGYTF.

A single count supports this clone. V is TRBV29-1 and J is TRBJ2-2, with 10 bases identical to TRBD2. This CDR3 spans 18 amino acids. V gave up 6 bases and J gave up 6 bases; unmatched junction bases: 19. The germline V gene has CDR1 SQVTM and CDR2 ANQGSEA. The CDR3 protein is CSVSPRASGSFEAGELFF. CDR3 coding DNA: TGCAGCGTAAGCCCTAGAGCTAGCGGGAGTTTCGAAGCCGGGGAGCTGTTTTTT.

The chain couples TRBV24-1 to TRBJ2-5; a possible D gene is TRBD1 (6 bases). This CDR3 has 15 amino acids. Germline V lookup: CDR1 KGHDR, CDR2 SFDVKD. V dropped 5 bases and J dropped 1 base, with 13 bases sitting between them. The CDR3 here is CATSGERTAQETQYF. DNA for the CDR3: TGTGCCACCAGTGGGGAAAGGACAGCCCAAGAGACCCAGTACTTC.

J is TRBJ2-1 and V is TRBV30; the match to TRBD2 covers 7 bases. Germline trimming cut 0 bases from V and 3 bases from J; bases unmatched to any gene: 8. The CDR3 has 16 residues. Germline V CDR1 and CDR2: GTSNPN, SVGIG (reference sequence). CDR3 sequence reads: CAWSVGAGEVYNEQFF. CDR3 bases: TGTGCCTGGAGTGTAGGGGCGGGAGAGGTCTACAATGAGCAGTTCTTC.